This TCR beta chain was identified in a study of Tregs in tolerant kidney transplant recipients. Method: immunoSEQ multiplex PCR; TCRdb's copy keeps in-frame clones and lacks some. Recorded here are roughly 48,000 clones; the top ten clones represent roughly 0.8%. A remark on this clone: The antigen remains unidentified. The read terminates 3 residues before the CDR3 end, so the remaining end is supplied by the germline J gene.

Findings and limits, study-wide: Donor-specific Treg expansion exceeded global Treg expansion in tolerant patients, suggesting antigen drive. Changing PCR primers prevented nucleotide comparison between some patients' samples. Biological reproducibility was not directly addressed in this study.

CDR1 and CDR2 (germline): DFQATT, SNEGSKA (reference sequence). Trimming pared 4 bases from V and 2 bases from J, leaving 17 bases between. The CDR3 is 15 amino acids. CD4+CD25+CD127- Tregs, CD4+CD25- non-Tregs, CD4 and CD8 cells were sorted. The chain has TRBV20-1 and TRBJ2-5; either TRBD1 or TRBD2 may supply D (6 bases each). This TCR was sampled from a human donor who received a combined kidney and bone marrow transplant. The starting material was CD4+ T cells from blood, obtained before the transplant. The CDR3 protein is CSANGGGGVQETQYF. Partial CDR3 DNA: TGCAGTGCTAATGGTGGAGGGGGTGTACAAGAGACC.